These T cell receptor beta chains were read from a single sample in a study of CD8 T cells in Susac syndrome. TCRdb processed the immunoSEQ multiplex PCR reads anew with MiXCR; each CDR3 protein has one entry. This table holds fewer than 150,000 distinct CDR3 sequences, 90% to 95% found once. The sample taken for sequencing was CD4+ T cells from PBMCs. The receptor set was obtained from a human donor in good health. Each CDR3 is given with its conserved first and last residue. Fields, in order: clone size, V gene, J gene, D gene, CDR3 protein, CDR3 DNA. The D gene is left open where the match is weak. Clone sizes are given selectively: once, few, many, or a class where the clone is expanded.

clone_size: NA; v_call: TRBV12-3/TRBV12-4; j_call: TRBJ2-7; d_call: NA; cdr3_aa: CASSSRLGTYEQYF; cdr3_nt: TGTGCCAGCAGTTCCAGACTTGGTACCTACGAGCAGTACTTC
clone_size: NA; v_call: TRBV2; j_call: TRBJ2-7; d_call: NA; cdr3_aa: CASSEVQGAYEQYF; cdr3_nt: TGTGCCAGCAGTGAAGTTCAGGGCGCCTACGAGCAGTACTTC
clone_size: NA; v_call: TRBV28; j_call: TRBJ2-1; d_call: TRBD2; cdr3_aa: CASRGFIAGSYNEQFF; cdr3_nt: TGTGCCAGCCGCGGATTCATAGCGGGCTCCTACAATGAGCAGTTCTTC
clone_size: NA; v_call: TRBV12-3/TRBV12-4; j_call: TRBJ1-2; d_call: TRBD1; cdr3_aa: CASRGQLTNYGYTF; cdr3_nt: TGTGCCAGCAGGGGACAGTTGACTAACTATGGCTACACCTTC
clone_size: NA; v_call: TRBV2; j_call: TRBJ2-3; d_call: TRBD2; cdr3_aa: CASSGVAGVVDTQYF; cdr3_nt: TGTGCCAGCAGTGGGGTAGCGGGAGTGGTAGATACGCAGTATTTT
clone_size: NA; v_call: TRBV5-1; j_call: TRBJ2-3; d_call: NA; cdr3_aa: CASSIGQSTDTQYF; cdr3_nt: TGCGCCAGCAGCATTGGACAGAGCACAGATACGCAGTATTTT
clone_size: NA; v_call: TRBV28; j_call: TRBJ2-7; d_call: NA; cdr3_aa: CASSWDRLSYEQYF; cdr3_nt: TGTGCCAGCAGCTGGGACCGACTTTCCTACGAGCAGTACTTC
clone_size: once; v_call: TRBV7-9; j_call: TRBJ1-4; d_call: NA; cdr3_aa: CASSSQGALNEKLFF; cdr3_nt: TGTGCCAGCAGCTCTCAGGGTGCTCTGAATGAAAAACTGTTTTTT
clone_size: NA; v_call: TRBV3-1; j_call: TRBJ1-1; d_call: NA; cdr3_aa: CASSPQGNANTEAFF; cdr3_nt: TGTGCCAGCAGCCCGCAGGGTAATGCGAACACTGAAGCTTTCTTT
clone_size: once; v_call: TRBV10-3; j_call: TRBJ2-7; d_call: NA; cdr3_aa: CATTSAYEQYF; cdr3_nt: TGTGCCACGACCTCGGCCTACGAGCAGTACTTC
clone_size: NA; v_call: TRBV5-1; j_call: TRBJ2-2; d_call: TRBD2; cdr3_aa: CASSLGPSGTSGNTGELFF; cdr3_nt: TGCGCCAGCAGCTTGGGTCCTAGCGGGACATCAGGAAACACCGGGGAGCTGTTTTTT
clone_size: NA; v_call: TRBV27; j_call: TRBJ1-5; d_call: NA; cdr3_aa: CASSAVGGSNQPQHF; cdr3_nt: TGTGCCAGCAGTGCCGTGGGAGGCAGCAATCAGCCCCAGCATTTT
clone_size: NA; v_call: TRBV29-1; j_call: TRBJ2-7; d_call: NA; cdr3_aa: CSVSRDLIREQYF; cdr3_nt: TGCAGCGTCAGCCGCGACCTGATTCGGGAGCAGTACTTC
clone_size: once; v_call: TRBV23-1; j_call: TRBJ2-2; d_call: TRBD2; cdr3_aa: CASSPQSPLAELTGELFF; cdr3_nt: TGCGCCAGCAGTCCCCAAAGCCCCCTAGCGGAACTCACCGGGGAGCTGTTTTTT
clone_size: NA; v_call: TRBV7-9; j_call: TRBJ2-2; d_call: NA; cdr3_aa: CAIQEELDTGELFF; cdr3_nt: TGTGCCATCCAAGAGGAGCTCGACACCGGGGAGCTGTTTTTT
clone_size: NA; v_call: TRBV29-1; j_call: TRBJ2-2; d_call: NA; cdr3_aa: CSVRREYTGELFF; cdr3_nt: TGCAGCGTTAGGAGGGAATACACCGGGGAGCTGTTTTTT
clone_size: NA; v_call: TRBV5-1; j_call: TRBJ2-7; d_call: TRBD1; cdr3_aa: CASSRPGTGSHEQYF; cdr3_nt: TGCGCCAGCAGCCGGCCCGGGACAGGGTCCCACGAGCAGTACTTC
clone_size: NA; v_call: TRBV5-1; j_call: TRBJ1-5; d_call: NA; cdr3_aa: CASSLIVGEQPQHF; cdr3_nt: TGCGCCAGCAGCTTGATCGTAGGGGAGCAGCCCCAGCATTTT
clone_size: NA; v_call: TRBV29-1; j_call: TRBJ2-3; d_call: NA; cdr3_aa: CSATPGTDTQYF; cdr3_nt: TGCAGCGCCACCCCTGGGACAGATACGCAGTATTTT
clone_size: NA; v_call: TRBV5-1; j_call: TRBJ2-1; d_call: TRBD1; cdr3_aa: CASGTGMGNEQFF; cdr3_nt: TGCGCCAGTGGGACAGGGATGGGCAATGAGCAGTTCTTC
clone_size: NA; v_call: TRBV29-1; j_call: TRBJ2-7; d_call: TRBD1; cdr3_aa: CSVEDRRQGTYEQYF; cdr3_nt: TGCAGCGTTGAAGATCGGAGACAGGGAACCTACGAGCAGTACTTC
clone_size: NA; v_call: TRBV7-9; j_call: TRBJ1-1; d_call: NA; cdr3_aa: CASSLPQTGEAFF; cdr3_nt: TGTGCCAGCAGCTTACCTCAGACGGGTGAAGCTTTCTTT
clone_size: NA; v_call: TRBV19; j_call: TRBJ2-2; d_call: TRBD2; cdr3_aa: CASSISTSGATGELFF; cdr3_nt: TGTGCCAGTAGTATAAGCACTAGCGGAGCCACCGGGGAGCTGTTTTTT
clone_size: NA; v_call: TRBV20-1; j_call: TRBJ2-7; d_call: TRBD2; cdr3_aa: CSAPIPSGRYEQYF; cdr3_nt: TGCAGTGCCCCCATCCCTAGCGGCCGATACGAGCAGTACTTC
clone_size: NA; v_call: TRBV7-2; j_call: TRBJ2-1; d_call: TRBD2; cdr3_aa: CASSLLRLAERNEQFF; cdr3_nt: TGTGCCAGCAGCTTACTTAGACTAGCGGAACGGAATGAGCAGTTCTTC
clone_size: NA; v_call: TRBV3-1; j_call: TRBJ2-1; d_call: TRBD2; cdr3_aa: CASSQWGSGRSHNEQFF; cdr3_nt: TGTGCCAGCAGCCAATGGGGAAGCGGGAGGAGTCACAATGAGCAGTTCTTC
clone_size: NA; v_call: TRBV18; j_call: TRBJ2-6; d_call: NA; cdr3_aa: CASSDSSSGANVLTF; cdr3_nt: TGTGCCAGCTCAGACAGTTCCTCCGGGGCCAACGTCCTGACTTTC
clone_size: NA; v_call: TRBV5-1; j_call: TRBJ2-7; d_call: TRBD1; cdr3_aa: CASSTLGQGVYEQYF; cdr3_nt: TGCGCCAGCAGCACTCTAGGACAGGGGGTCTACGAGCAGTACTTC
clone_size: NA; v_call: TRBV2; j_call: TRBJ1-1; d_call: TRBD1; cdr3_aa: CATVEADRRTLEAFF; cdr3_nt: TGTGCCACCGTCGAGGCGGACAGGAGAACCCTTGAAGCTTTCTTT
clone_size: NA; v_call: TRBV18; j_call: TRBJ2-7; d_call: TRBD1; cdr3_aa: CASSPLSGTGNEQYF; cdr3_nt: TGTGCCAGCTCACCACTAAGTGGGACAGGGAACGAGCAGTACTTC
clone_size: NA; v_call: TRBV3-1; j_call: TRBJ2-1; d_call: NA; cdr3_aa: CASSQPHRSYNEQFF; cdr3_nt: TGTGCCAGCAGCCAACCCCACAGGTCCTACAATGAGCAGTTCTTC
clone_size: NA; v_call: TRBV30; j_call: TRBJ2-7; d_call: NA; cdr3_aa: CAWYQCYEQYF; cdr3_nt: TGTGCCTGGTACCAATGCTACGAGCAGTACTTC
clone_size: NA; v_call: TRBV2; j_call: TRBJ2-7; d_call: NA; cdr3_aa: CASRRWAAVAGEQYF; cdr3_nt: TGTGCCAGCCGGCGGTGGGCAGCAGTGGCAGGCGAGCAGTACTTC
clone_size: NA; v_call: TRBV5-1; j_call: TRBJ2-1; d_call: TRBD2; cdr3_aa: CASSSGGLVNNEQFF; cdr3_nt: TGCGCCAGCAGCTCGGGGGGACTAGTTAACAATGAGCAGTTCTTC
clone_size: NA; v_call: TRBV18; j_call: TRBJ1-2; d_call: NA; cdr3_aa: CASSPDYGYTF; cdr3_nt: TGTGCCAGCTCACCAGACTATGGCTACACCTTC
clone_size: NA; v_call: TRBV30; j_call: TRBJ2-5; d_call: TRBD2; cdr3_aa: CAWSTGLAALQETQYF; cdr3_nt: TGTGCCTGGAGTACGGGACTAGCGGCTCTCCAAGAGACCCAGTACTTC
clone_size: NA; v_call: TRBV20-1; j_call: TRBJ2-1; d_call: TRBD1; cdr3_aa: CSAYRDSPLSGSYNEQFF; cdr3_nt: TGCAGTGCGTACCGGGACAGTCCTCTGTCCGGCTCCTACAATGAGCAGTTCTTC
clone_size: NA; v_call: TRBV19; j_call: TRBJ1-1; d_call: NA; cdr3_aa: CASSREVPMNTEAFF; cdr3_nt: TGTGCCAGTAGCCGTGAGGTTCCAATGAACACTGAAGCTTTCTTT
clone_size: NA; v_call: TRBV3-1; j_call: TRBJ1-1; d_call: NA; cdr3_aa: CASSRAQAYTEAFF; cdr3_nt: TGTGCCAGCAGCCGGGCGCAGGCATACACTGAAGCTTTCTTT
clone_size: NA; v_call: TRBV20-1; j_call: TRBJ2-7; d_call: NA; cdr3_aa: CSAVSYEQYF; cdr3_nt: TGCAGTGCTGTTTCCTACGAGCAGTACTTC
clone_size: NA; v_call: TRBV18; j_call: TRBJ2-4; d_call: NA; cdr3_aa: CASSPPSAQTGNYIQYF; cdr3_nt: TGTGCCAGCTCACCACCGTCAGCTCAGACGGGAAATTACATTCAGTACTTC
clone_size: NA; v_call: TRBV20-1; j_call: TRBJ2-3; d_call: NA; cdr3_aa: CSARDARATDTQYF; cdr3_nt: TGCAGTGCTAGAGACGCGAGGGCAACAGATACGCAGTATTTT
clone_size: NA; v_call: TRBV5-6; j_call: TRBJ2-5; d_call: NA; cdr3_aa: CASSRDRLQGIQETQYF; cdr3_nt: TGTGCCAGCAGCCGAGACCGTCTTCAGGGGATCCAAGAGACCCAGTACTTC
clone_size: NA; v_call: TRBV5-4; j_call: TRBJ2-5; d_call: NA; cdr3_aa: CASRPTLGLETQYF; cdr3_nt: TGTGCCAGCAGACCTACCTTAGGTCTTGAGACCCAGTACTTC
clone_size: NA; v_call: TRBV7-2; j_call: TRBJ2-7; d_call: NA; cdr3_aa: CASSLDPGFYEQYF; cdr3_nt: TGTGCCAGCAGCTTAGATCCGGGCTTCTACGAGCAGTACTTC
clone_size: NA; v_call: TRBV7-7; j_call: TRBJ2-2; d_call: NA; cdr3_aa: CASSLSQATGELFF; cdr3_nt: TGTGCCAGCAGCTTATCCCAGGCCACCGGGGAGCTGTTTTTT
clone_size: NA; v_call: TRBV7-2; j_call: TRBJ2-7; d_call: NA; cdr3_aa: CASSLGSRGSSYEQYF; cdr3_nt: TGTGCCAGCAGCTTAGGGAGCCGGGGAAGCTCCTACGAGCAGTACTTC
clone_size: once; v_call: TRBV5-6; j_call: TRBJ2-2; d_call: NA; cdr3_aa: CASNTLHQGSGELFF; cdr3_nt: TGTGCCAGCAACACACTCCACCAGGGGTCCGGGGAGCTGTTTTTT
clone_size: NA; v_call: TRBV2; j_call: TRBJ1-1; d_call: NA; cdr3_aa: CASSEALSTGAEAFF; cdr3_nt: TGTGCCAGCAGTGAAGCGCTTTCGACGGGCGCTGAAGCTTTCTTT
clone_size: once; v_call: TRBV6-2/TRBV6-3; j_call: TRBJ2-3; d_call: NA; cdr3_aa: CASSLGIFDTQYF; cdr3_nt: TGTGCCAGCAGCCTCGGGATTTTTGATACGCAGTATTTT
clone_size: NA; v_call: TRBV27; j_call: TRBJ2-6; d_call: NA; cdr3_aa: CASSWSGANVLTF; cdr3_nt: TGTGCCAGCAGTTGGTCCGGGGCCAACGTCCTGACTTTC
clone_size: NA; v_call: TRBV12-3/TRBV12-4; j_call: TRBJ2-1; d_call: TRBD1; cdr3_aa: CASLDRGSYNEQFF; cdr3_nt: TGTGCCAGCTTGGACAGGGGCTCCTACAATGAGCAGTTCTTC
clone_size: once; v_call: TRBV3-1; j_call: TRBJ2-5; d_call: NA; cdr3_aa: CASSRGTAETQYF; cdr3_nt: TGTGCCAGCAGCCGGGGGACGGCAGAGACCCAGTACTTC